This T cell receptor beta chain was obtained from a study of Graves' ophthalmopathy and Graves' hyperthyroidism. The CDR3 has 12 amino acids. This clonotype was counted ten times or more. One junction end does not reproduce the germline sequence, and a read error may be involved. The sequenced template was RNA, covering the TCR beta CDR3 region. First-round RT-PCR relied on HTBI primers, and a second-round multiplex PCR came next. TCRdb re-called the multiplex PCR reads through MiXCR, storing one row per CDR3 protein. The repertoire holds 350,000 to 450,000 distinct CDR3 sequences, with approximately 20% as singletons. Pregnancy or lactation, uncontrolled infections and other autoimmune diseases were grounds for excluding patients.

This clonotype originated in a young woman with Graves' ophthalmopathy. Sample: peripheral blood. The V call is TRBV12-3 or TRBV12-4, the J call TRBJ1-1; D is undetermined. The CDR3 DNA reads as TGTGTCAGCAGTTCAAGGAACACTGAAGCTTTCTTT. It encodes CVSSSRNTEAFF.